The subject of this entry is one T cell receptor (beta chain). The CDR3 extends over 15 amino acids. Trimming removed 6 bases from V and 8 bases from J; junction bases left unmatched: 12. The authors prepared the TCRbeta library with unique molecular identifiers. TCRdb redid the calling of the PCR reads with MiXCR, one entry per CDR3 protein. The profile shows 250,000 to 350,000 distinct CDR3 sequences, approximately 9.8% of them singletons. These data originate in a study of T-cell reconstitution after alpha-beta-depleted transplantation in children. The starting material was PBMCs from the stem cell graft donor, obtained from the stem cell graft. This rearrangement joins TRBV12-3 or TRBV12-4 to TRBJ2-5; 10 positions agree with TRBD2. The sequence was collected from a human donor who donated a stem cell graft to a child with SCID. Here the CDR3 reads CASSSSGGQEFTQYF. The CDR3 bases are TGTGCCAGCAGCTCTAGCGGGGGACAAGAATTTACCCAGTACTTC.